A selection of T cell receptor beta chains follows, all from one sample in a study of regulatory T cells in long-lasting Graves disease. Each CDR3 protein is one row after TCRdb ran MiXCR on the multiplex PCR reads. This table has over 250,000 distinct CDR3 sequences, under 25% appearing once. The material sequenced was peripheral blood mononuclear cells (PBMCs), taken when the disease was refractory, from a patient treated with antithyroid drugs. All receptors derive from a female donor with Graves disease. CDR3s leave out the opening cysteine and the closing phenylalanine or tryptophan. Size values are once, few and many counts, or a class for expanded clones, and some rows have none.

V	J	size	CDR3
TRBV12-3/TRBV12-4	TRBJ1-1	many	ASTAQDPNTEAF
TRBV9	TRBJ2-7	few	ASSATSTSFYEQY
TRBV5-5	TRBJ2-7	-	ASSSSGPRREQY
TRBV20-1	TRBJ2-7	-	SARVSGNQEQY
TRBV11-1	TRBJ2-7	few	ASSATMDSYEQY
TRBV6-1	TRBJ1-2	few	ASSTDLGGGYT
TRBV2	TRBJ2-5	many	ASSDSAGGMTETQY
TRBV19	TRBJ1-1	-	ASSIAVRDYTEAF
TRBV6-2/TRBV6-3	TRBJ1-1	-	ASTQGTVPEAF
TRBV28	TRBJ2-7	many	ATVPGPRTYEQY
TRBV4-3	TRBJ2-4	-	ASSQSTSGLGNIQY
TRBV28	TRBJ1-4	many	ASSTYRATNEKLF
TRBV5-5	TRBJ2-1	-	ASSLTGDREQF
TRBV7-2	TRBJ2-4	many	ASSLASDIQY
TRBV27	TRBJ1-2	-	ASSLAGDNYGYT
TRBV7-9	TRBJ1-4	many	ATAGTTGNEKLF
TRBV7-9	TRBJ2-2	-	ASRPTNTGELF
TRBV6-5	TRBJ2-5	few	ASSYRGSAETQY
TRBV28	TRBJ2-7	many	ASSWDRDYEQY
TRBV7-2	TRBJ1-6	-	ASSLYPTGGLSSPLH
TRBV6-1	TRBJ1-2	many	ASSPSADFYGYT
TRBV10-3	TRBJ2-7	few	AISASSGGGIYEQY
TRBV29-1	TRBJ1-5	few	SVEIAGRSGAPQH
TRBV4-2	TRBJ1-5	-	ASSQDQVGNQPQH
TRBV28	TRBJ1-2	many	ASSVDRFYGYT
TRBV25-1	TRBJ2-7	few	ASSESTTYEQY
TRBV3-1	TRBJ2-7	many	ASSGTDSYEQY
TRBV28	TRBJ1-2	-	ASSPYDEAGYA
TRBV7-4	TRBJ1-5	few	ARDDRDHDYSNQPQH
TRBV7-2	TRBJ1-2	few	ASSLDGAGGYT
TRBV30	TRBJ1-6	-	AWSRRSYNSPLH
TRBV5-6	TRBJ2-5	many	ASSPLRGQAETQY
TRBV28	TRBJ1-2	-	ASQQFPGTSKGYT
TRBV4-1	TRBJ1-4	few	ASSQEPSGTNEKLF
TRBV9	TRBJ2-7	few	ASSPVTYEQY
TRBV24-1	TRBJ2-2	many	ATSDVDLGGELF
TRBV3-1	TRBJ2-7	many	ASRTSGSWSQY
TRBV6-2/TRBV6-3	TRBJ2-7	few	ASSSYSGTGGAS